This T cell receptor beta chain was sequenced during a study of response to subunit inactivated influenza vaccine. J was trimmed by 6 bases and V by 3 bases; bases with no gene match: 6. Germline V gives CDR1 SGHTA, CDR2 FQGNSA. There are 15 residues in the CDR3. TCRdb used MiXCR to reprocess the RT-PCR reads, holding one entry per CDR3 protein. Found here are around 650,000 distinct CDR3 sequences, more than 15% of them singletons; the top ten hold 11%. The receptor was isolated from a man aged 45-65 years who received an inactivated influenza vaccine. Material: PBMCs from blood, obtained 11 to 12 days after vaccination. The chain has TRBV7-2 and TRBJ2-2, with TRBD2 matching over 8 bases. CDR3 residues: CASSFTSGGSGELFF. The CDR3 DNA is TGTGCCAGCAGCTTTACTAGCGGAGGCTCCGGGGAGCTGTTTTTT.